This entry features one T cell receptor (beta chain) sequence. CDR3 length: 15 residues. Deletions cut 3 bases from V and 1 base from J, with 11 bases between. Germline loops: CDR1 LNHDA, CDR2 SQIVND (reference sequence). This entry belongs to a study of blood T cell repertoires in COVID-19. Study-level background: Samples of COVID-19 (acute and convalescent) were obtained from the United States, Italy and Spain. T cells, B-cell-depleted T cells, or PBMCs provided the cDNA or gDNA that served as material.

In the original analysis: Amplified reference gene primers provided the basis for estimating nucleated cell counts. TCRdb's copy holds only in-frame clones and misses some; the assay was immunoSEQ multiplex PCR. V and J calls and clone size are given by that table; D and trimming were obtained from the DNA. The repertoire includes about 54,000 clones, roughly 90% of them detected once, and roughly 3.9% sits in the top ten. The clonotype originates from a man aged 50-60 years with acute or convalescent COVID-19. The specimen sequenced was peripheral blood. V usage is TRBV19 and J usage is TRBJ2-3, with D perhaps TRBD2 (6 bases). Here the CDR3 reads CASSMGRGRTDTQYF. The CDR3 coding sequence is TGTGCCAGTAGTATGGGGCGGGGCCGCACAGATACGCAGTATTTT.